This TCR beta chain was observed in a study of cytomegalovirus exposure and HLA in healthy donors. Regarding the study as a whole: Per a prior analysis, the majority of TCR beta V segments were productive roughly 87% or roughly 30% of the time. Whilst most TCR sequences proved rare, a subset of public TCRs occurred across many donors.

Of note for this clone: The antigen is not known.

60 Vbeta and 13 Jbeta primers were used in PCR. The assay was immunoSEQ multiplex PCR, and TCRdb's table has in-frame clones only and misses some. The repertoire holds roughly 100,000 clones, with roughly 80% as singletons. The CDR3 consists of 16 residues. V gene TRBV21-1 combines with J gene TRBJ2-7; no DNA check was done on the table's D call, TRBD1. TRBV21-1 is a pseudogene. This sequence was found in a woman between 40 and 55 years old in good health and CMV-seropositive. Source material: PBMCs. The CDR3 coding sequence is TGTGCCAGCAAACGTACGGGACACAGGAGCTCCTACGAGCAGTACTTC. This encodes CASKRTGHRSSYEQYF.